This TCR beta chain emerged from a study of T cell responses to AZD1222 COVID-19 vaccine. Study at large: Second-dose timings of about 4 or about 12 weeks were pooled. Overall study findings and caveats: Repertoire collection took place solely once the T cell response had peaked. Breadth and depth of Spike-specific TCRs rose after two AZD1222 doses.

Sequencing was performed with immunoSEQ multiplex PCR; in TCRdb, only in-frame clones are kept and a portion is missing. The sample has over 85,000 clones; around 81% are singletons. Per the germline V gene, CDR1 is SGHTA and CDR2 is FQGNSA. The ends were cut back, 1 base at V and 1 base at J, with 16 bases in the middle. CDR3 length: 18 amino acids. This clone was observed once. The antigen remains undetermined. The receptor comes from an adult in good health. This material consisted of peripheral blood, taken on day 0 of AZD1222 vaccination. The chain links TRBV7-2 to TRBJ2-2, with D possibly TRBD1 on 6 matching bases. CDR3 region: CASSLGRQGRLNTGELFF. CDR3 sequence (DNA): TGTGCCAGCAGCTTAGGCCGTCAGGGGCGACTGAACACCGGGGAGCTGTTTTTT.